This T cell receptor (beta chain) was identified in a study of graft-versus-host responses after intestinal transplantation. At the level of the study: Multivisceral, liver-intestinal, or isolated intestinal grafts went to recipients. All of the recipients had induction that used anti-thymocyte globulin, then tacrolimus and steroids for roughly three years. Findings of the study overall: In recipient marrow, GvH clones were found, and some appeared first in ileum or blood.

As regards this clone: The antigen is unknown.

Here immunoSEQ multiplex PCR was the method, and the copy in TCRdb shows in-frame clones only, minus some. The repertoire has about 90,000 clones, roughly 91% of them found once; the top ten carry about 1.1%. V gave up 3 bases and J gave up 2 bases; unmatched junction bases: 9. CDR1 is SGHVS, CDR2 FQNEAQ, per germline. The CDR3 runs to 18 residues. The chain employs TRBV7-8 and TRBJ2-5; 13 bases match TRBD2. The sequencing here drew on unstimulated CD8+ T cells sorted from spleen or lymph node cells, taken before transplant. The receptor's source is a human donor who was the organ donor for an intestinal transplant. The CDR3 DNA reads TGTGCCAGCAGCTTCAGCTGGGGGACTAGCGGGATGCAAGAGACCCAGTACTTC. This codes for CASSFSWGTSGMQETQYF. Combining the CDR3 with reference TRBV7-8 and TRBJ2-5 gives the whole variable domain GAGVSQSPRYKVAKRGQDVALRCDPISGHVSLFWYQQALGQGPEFLTYFQNEAQLDKSGLPSDRFFAERPEGSVSTLKIQRTQQEDSAVYLCASSFSWGTSGMQETQYFGPGTRLLVL.